This T cell receptor beta chain originates from a study of shared clonotypes between healthy human individuals. For every subset, genomic DNA was evenly distributed across several immunoSEQ plates. Sequenced by immunoSEQ multiplex PCR; TCRdb stores in-frame clones only, minus some. The sample includes hundreds of thousands of clones, approximately 79% of them seen just once. Broader study findings: Roughly 4.7% was the fraction of naive CD4 clonotypes found shared across a few donors. Larger richness was generally estimated for naive than memory subsets.

With respect to this clone: Antigen specificity is unknown.

With V trimmed by 5 bases and J by 7 bases, 7 bases remained unmatched. CDR1 is SNHLY, CDR2 FYNNEI, per germline. The CDR3 covers 13 residues. Among the donors, all were Caucasian adults who lived in Nashville, Tennessee. Specimen: memory CD4+ T cells sorted from blood. The subset: CD45RA-negative fraction. This sequence was found in a man younger than 40 in good health. The chain carries TRBV2 and TRBJ1-2, with 7 positions matching TRBD1. This CDR3 is CASSSSGGGGYTF. The CDR3 nucleotides are TGTGCCAGCAGTTCTTCAGGGGGAGGTGGCTACACCTTC.